This note documents a single T cell receptor beta chain sequence. This record belongs to a study of immune evolution from preneoplasia to lung adenocarcinoma. CDR1 is KGHSH, CDR2 LQKENI, per germline. The ends were cut back, 1 base at V and 3 bases at J, with 12 bases in the middle. The CDR3 consists of 15 residues. The method was immunoSEQ multiplex PCR; TCRdb's version includes in-frame clones alone and lacks a portion of them. The table lists more than 15,000 clones, less than 90% of them singletons. The chain uses TRBV18 and TRBJ1-1; D possibly corresponds to TRBD1 (5 bases). The receptor's source is a person aged 70 to 85 with invasive lung adenocarcinoma. Sequenced input: FFPE invasive lung adenocarcinoma tissue. The CDR3 DNA is TGTGCCAGCTCACCACTGGAGGGGACGCACACTGAAGCTTTCTTT. Translated: CASSPLEGTHTEAFF. The full variable domain, completed using reference TRBV18 and TRBJ1-1, is NAGVMQNPRHLVRRRGQEARLRCSPMKGHSHVYWYRQLPEEGLKFMVYLQKENIIDESGMPKERFSAEFPKEGPSILRIQQVVRGDSAAYFCASSPLEGTHTEAFFGQGTRLTVV.